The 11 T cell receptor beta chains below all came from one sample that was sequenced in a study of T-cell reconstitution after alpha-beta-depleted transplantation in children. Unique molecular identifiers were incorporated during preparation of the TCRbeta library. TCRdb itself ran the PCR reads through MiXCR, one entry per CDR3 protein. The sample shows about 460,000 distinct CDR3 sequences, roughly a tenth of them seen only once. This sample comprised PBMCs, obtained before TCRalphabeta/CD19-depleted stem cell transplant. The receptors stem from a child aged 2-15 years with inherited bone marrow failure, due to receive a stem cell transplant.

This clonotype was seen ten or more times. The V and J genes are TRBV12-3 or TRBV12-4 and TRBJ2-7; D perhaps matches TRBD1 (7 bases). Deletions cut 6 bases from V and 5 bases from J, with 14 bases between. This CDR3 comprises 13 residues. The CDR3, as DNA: TGTGCCAGCAGCCGCGGAGGGGGCGACGAGCAGTACTTC. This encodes CASSRGGGDEQYF.

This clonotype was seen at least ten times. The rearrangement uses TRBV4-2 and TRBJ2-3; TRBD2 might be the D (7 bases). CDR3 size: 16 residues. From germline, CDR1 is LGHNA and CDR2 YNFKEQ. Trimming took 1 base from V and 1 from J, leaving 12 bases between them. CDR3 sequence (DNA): TGTGCCAGCAGCCAAGGTGGAGGGGGGGGCACAGATACGCAGTATTTT. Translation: CASSQGGGGGTDTQYF.

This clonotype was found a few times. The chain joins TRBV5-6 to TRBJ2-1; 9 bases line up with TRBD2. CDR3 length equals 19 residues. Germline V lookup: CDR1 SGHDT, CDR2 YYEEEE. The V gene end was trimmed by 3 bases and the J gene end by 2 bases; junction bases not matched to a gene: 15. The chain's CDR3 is CASSSGTSGHPYTYNEQFF. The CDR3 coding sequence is TGTGCCAGCAGCTCTGGCACTAGCGGGCATCCCTATACCTACAATGAGCAGTTCTTC.

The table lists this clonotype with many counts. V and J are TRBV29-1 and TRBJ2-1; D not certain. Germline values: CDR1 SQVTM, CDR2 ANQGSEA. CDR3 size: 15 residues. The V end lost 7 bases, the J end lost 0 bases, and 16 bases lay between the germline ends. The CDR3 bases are TGCAGCGGGTCCTCCCCTATAAGCTCCTACAATGAGCAGTTCTTC. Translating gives CSGSSPISSYNEQFF.

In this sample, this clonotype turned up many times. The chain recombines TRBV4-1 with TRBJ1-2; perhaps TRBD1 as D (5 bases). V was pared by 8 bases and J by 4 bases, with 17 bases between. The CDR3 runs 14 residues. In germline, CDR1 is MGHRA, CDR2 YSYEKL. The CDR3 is CASQDQGLGYGYTF. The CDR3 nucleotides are TGCGCCAGCCAAGATCAGGGATTGGGCTATGGCTACACCTTC.

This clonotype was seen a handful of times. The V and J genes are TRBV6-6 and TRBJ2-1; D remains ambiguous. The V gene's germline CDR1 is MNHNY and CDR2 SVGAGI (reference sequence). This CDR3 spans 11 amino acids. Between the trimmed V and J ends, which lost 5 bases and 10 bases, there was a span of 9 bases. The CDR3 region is CASSPSWEQFF. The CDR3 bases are TGTGCCAGCAGTCCCAGTTGGGAGCAGTTCTTC.

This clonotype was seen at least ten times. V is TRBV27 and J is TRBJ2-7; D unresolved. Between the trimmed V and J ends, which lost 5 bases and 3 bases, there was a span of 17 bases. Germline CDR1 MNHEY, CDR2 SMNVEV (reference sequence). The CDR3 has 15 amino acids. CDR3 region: CASSPRSAYDYEQYF. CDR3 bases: TGTGCCAGCAGTCCCCGCTCCGCCTACGACTACGAGCAGTACTTC.

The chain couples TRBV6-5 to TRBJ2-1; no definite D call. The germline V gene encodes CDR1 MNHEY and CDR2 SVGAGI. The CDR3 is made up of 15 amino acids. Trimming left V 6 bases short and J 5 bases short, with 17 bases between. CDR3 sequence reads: CASRPSIRIDNEQFF. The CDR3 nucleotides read TGTGCCAGCAGGCCATCCATTAGGATAGACAATGAGCAGTTCTTC.

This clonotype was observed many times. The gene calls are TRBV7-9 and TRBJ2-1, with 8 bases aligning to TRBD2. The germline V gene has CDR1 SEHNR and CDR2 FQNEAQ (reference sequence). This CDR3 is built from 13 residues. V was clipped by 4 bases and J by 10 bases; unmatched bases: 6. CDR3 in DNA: TGTGCCAGCAGCTCCGGACTAGCTGGGGAGCAGTTCTTC. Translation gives CASSSGLAGEQFF.

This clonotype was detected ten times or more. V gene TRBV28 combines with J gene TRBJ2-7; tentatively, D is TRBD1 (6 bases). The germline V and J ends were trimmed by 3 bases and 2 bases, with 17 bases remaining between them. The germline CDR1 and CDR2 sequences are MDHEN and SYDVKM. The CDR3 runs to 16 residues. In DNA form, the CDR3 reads TGTGCCAGCAGTTTGGTAACAGGGTTAGGCGCCTACGAGCAGTACTTC. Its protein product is CASSLVTGLGAYEQYF.

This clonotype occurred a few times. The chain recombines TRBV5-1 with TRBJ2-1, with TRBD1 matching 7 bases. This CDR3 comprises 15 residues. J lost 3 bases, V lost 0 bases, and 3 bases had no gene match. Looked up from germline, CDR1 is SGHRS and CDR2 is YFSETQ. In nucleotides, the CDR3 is TGCGCCAGCAGCTTGGTGCGGACAGGCTACAATGAGCAGTTCTTC. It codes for CASSLVRTGYNEQFF.